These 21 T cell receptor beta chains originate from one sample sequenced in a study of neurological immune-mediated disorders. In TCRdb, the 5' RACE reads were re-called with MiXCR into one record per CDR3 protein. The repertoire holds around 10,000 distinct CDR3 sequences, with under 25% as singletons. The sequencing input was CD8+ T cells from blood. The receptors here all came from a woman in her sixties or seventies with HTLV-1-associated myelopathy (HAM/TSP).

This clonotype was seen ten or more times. CDR3 residues: CATSDSRGPGSTDTQYF. The CDR3 DNA is TGTGCCACCAGTGATTCACGGGGGCCTGGGAGCACAGATACGCAGTATTTT. The chain employs TRBV24-1 and TRBJ2-3, with D perhaps being TRBD1 or TRBD2 (6 bases each). The length of the CDR3 is 17 residues. V was trimmed by 2 bases and J by 0 bases, leaving 14 bases between them. Germline V gene lookup returns CDR1 KGHDR and CDR2 SFDVKD.

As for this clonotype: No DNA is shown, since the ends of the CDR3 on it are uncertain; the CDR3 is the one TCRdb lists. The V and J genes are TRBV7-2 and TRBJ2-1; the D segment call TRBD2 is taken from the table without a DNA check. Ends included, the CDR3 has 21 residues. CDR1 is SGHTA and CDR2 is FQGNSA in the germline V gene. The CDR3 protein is CASSFYICSASGGGSYNEQFF.

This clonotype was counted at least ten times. The CDR3 nucleotides read TGTGCCAGCAGTGACAGGGGCCTCAGCTCCTACGAGCAGTACTTC. Translating gives CASSDRGLSSYEQYF. The J gene is TRBJ2-7, the V gene TRBV2; TRBD1 is a possible D gene (6 bases). CDR1 SNHLY and CDR2 FYNNEI come from the germline V gene. V lost 3 bases to trimming and J lost 0 bases, with 12 bases between them. The CDR3 length is 15 residues.

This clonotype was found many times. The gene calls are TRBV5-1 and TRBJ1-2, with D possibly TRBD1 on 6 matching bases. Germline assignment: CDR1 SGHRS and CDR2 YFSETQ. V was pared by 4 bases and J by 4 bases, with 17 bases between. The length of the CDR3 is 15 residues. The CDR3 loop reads CASSLKPGDIYGYTF. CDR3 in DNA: TGCGCCAGCAGCCTAAAGCCCGGGGACATCTATGGCTACACCTTC.

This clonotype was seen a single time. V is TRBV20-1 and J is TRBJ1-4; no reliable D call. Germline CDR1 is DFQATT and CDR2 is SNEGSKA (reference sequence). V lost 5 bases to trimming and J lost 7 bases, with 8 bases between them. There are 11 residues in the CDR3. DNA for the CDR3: TGCAGTGCTCCGAGAAGTGAAAAACTGTTTTTT. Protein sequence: CSAPRSEKLFF.

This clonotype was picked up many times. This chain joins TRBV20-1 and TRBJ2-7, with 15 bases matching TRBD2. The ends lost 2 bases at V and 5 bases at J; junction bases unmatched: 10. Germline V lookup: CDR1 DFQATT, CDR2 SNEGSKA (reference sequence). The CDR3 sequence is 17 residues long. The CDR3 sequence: CSARPGLAGGPLNEQYF. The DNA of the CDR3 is TGCAGTGCTAGACCCGGACTAGCGGGGGGGCCGTTGAACGAGCAGTACTTC.

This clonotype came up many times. The CDR3 sequence is CASSLADSRVYEQYF. The CDR3 nucleotides are TGTGCCAGCAGCTTGGCCGACTCAAGGGTCTACGAGCAGTACTTC. The V call is TRBV5-5, the J call TRBJ2-7; D uncertain. In germline, CDR1 is SGHKS, CDR2 YYEKEE (reference sequence). Trimming cost V 0 bases and J 3 bases, with 13 bases left between them. This CDR3 is built from 15 residues.

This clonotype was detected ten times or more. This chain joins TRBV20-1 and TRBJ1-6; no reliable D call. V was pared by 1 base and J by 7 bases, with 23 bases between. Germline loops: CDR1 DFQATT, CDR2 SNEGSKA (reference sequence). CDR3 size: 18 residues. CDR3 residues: CSARGTASSYPFNSPLHF. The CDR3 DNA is TGCAGTGCTAGAGGAACGGCTTCAAGCTACCCGTTCAATTCACCCCTCCACTTT.

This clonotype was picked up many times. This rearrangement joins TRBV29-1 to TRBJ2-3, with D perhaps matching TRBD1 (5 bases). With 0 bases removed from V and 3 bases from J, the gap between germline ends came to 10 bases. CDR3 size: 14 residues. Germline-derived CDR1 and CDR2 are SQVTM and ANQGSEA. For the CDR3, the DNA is TGCAGCGTTGAAGATCTTGCAGGGACAGATACGCAGTATTTT. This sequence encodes CSVEDLAGTDTQYF.

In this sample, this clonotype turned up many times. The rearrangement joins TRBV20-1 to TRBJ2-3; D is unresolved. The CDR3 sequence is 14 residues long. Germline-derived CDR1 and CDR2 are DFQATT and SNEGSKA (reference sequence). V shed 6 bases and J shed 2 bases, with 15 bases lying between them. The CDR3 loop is CSARTPSLTDTQYF. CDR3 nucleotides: TGCAGTGCGCGTACTCCATCCCTCACAGATACGCAGTATTTT.

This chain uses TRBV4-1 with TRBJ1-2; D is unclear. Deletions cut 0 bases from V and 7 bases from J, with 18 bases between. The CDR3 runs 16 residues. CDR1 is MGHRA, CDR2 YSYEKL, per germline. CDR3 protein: CASSQDIKGIVTGYTF. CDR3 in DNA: TGCGCCAGCAGCCAAGATATCAAGGGTATTGTGACTGGCTACACCTTC.

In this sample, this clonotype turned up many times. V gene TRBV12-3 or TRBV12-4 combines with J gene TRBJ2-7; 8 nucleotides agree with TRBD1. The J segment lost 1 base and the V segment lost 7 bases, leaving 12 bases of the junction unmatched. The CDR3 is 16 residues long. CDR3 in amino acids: CASNLMGQDTSYEQYF. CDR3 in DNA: TGTGCCAGCAATCTCATGGGACAGGATACATCCTACGAGCAGTACTTC.

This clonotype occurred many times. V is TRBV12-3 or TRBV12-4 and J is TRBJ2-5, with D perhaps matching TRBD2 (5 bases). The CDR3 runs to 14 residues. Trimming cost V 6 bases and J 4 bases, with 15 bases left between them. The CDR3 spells CASRSSLHGETQYF. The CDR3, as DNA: TGTGCCAGCAGGTCTAGCTTGCATGGAGAGACCCAGTACTTC.

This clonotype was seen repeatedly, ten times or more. CDR3 protein: CASSPTGTVAYEQYF. CDR3 sequence (DNA): TGTGCCAGCAGCCCGACCGGGACAGTGGCCTACGAGCAGTACTTC. The rearrangement uses TRBV9 and TRBJ2-7; 7 nucleotides agree with TRBD1. CDR3 length: 15 residues. V dropped 4 bases and J dropped 2; count of bases not matched to a gene: 9. CDR1 and CDR2 (germline): SGDLS, YYNGEE. The whole variable domain, remainder taken from reference TRBV9 and TRBJ2-7, is DSGVTQTPKHLITATGQRVTLRCSPRSGDLSVYWYQQSLDQGLQFLIQYYNGEERAKGNILERFSAQQFPDLHSELNLSSLELGDSALYFCASSPTGTVAYEQYFGPGTRLTVT.

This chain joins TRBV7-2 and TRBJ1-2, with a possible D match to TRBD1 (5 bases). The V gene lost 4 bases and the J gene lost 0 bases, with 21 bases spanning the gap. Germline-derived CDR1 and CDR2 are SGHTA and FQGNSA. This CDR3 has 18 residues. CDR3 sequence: CASSWLGGPMGANYGYTF. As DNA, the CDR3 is TGTGCCAGCAGCTGGTTGGGGGGTCCAATGGGAGCTAACTATGGCTACACCTTC.

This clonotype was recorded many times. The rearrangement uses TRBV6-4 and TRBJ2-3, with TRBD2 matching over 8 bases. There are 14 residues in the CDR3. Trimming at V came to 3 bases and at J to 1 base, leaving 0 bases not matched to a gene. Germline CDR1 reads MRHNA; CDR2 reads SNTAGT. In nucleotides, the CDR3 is TGTGCCAGCAGTGAGCGGGGGGGCACAGATACGCAGTATTTT. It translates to CASSERGGTDTQYF.

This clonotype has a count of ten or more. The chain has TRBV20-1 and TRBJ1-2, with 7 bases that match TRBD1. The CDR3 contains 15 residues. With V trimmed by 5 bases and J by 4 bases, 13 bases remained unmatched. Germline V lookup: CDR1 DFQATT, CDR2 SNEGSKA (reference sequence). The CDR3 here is CSAPLSAGGLYGYTF. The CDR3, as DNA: TGCAGTGCTCCTCTTTCCGCAGGGGGACTCTATGGCTACACCTTC.

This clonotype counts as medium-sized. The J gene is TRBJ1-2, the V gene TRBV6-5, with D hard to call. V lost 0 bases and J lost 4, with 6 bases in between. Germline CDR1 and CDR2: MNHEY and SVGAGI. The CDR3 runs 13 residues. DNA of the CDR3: TGTGCCAGCAGTTACTCAGAGGTCTATGGCTACACCTTC. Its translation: CASSYSEVYGYTF.

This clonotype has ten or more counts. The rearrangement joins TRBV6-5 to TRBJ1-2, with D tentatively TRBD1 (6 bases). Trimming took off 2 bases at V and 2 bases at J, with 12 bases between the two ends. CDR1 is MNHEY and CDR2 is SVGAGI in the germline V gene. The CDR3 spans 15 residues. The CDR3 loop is CASSYRPGANYGYTF. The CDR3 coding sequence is TGTGCCAGCAGTTACAGACCAGGGGCCAACTATGGCTACACCTTC.

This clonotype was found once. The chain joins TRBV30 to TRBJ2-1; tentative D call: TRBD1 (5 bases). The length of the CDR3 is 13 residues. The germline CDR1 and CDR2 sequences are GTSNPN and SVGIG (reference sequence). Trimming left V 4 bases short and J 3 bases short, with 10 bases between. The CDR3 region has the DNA TGTGCCTGGACTCAGGGCCACTACAATGAGCAGTTCTTC. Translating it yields CAWTQGHYNEQFF.

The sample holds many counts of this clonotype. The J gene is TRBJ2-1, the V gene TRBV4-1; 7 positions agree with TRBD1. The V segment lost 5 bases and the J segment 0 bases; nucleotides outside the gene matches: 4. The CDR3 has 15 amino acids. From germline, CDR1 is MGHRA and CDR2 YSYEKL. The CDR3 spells CASSARDSSYNEQFF. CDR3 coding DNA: TGCGCCAGCAGCGCCCGGGACAGCTCCTACAATGAGCAGTTCTTC.